The 27 T cell receptor beta chains below were found in one sample sequenced in a study of radiotherapy plus CTLA-4 blockade in lung cancer. The repertoire was sequenced with immunoSEQ multiplex PCR; TCRdb's copy has only in-frame clones and lacks some. The sample holds about 60,000 clones; about four fifths are singletons and the top ten take about 4.3%. The source was peripheral blood, collected from a patient treated with radiotherapy plus ipilimumab. The receptors derive from a human donor with non-small cell lung cancer who had a partial response to radiotherapy plus ipilimumab.

CDR3 sequence (DNA): TGCGCCAGCAGCTTGGGGACAGGGGGGATGAACACCGGGGAGCTGTTTTTT. This encodes CASSLGTGGMNTGELFF. V usage is TRBV5-1 and J usage is TRBJ2-2, with 10 positions matching TRBD1. The germline V gene has CDR1 SGHRS and CDR2 YFSETQ. Trimming at V came to 0 bases and at J to 1 base, leaving 3 bases not matched to a gene. The CDR3 is made up of 17 amino acids.

The chain is built from TRBV29-1 and TRBJ1-4, with D uncertain. The CDR3 totals 13 residues. The V and J ends lost 6 bases and 8 bases respectively, with 16 bases between them. Germline V gene sequence: CDR1 SQVTM, CDR2 ANQGSEA. The CDR3 here is CSVRPAGKEKLFF. The CDR3 DNA follows: TGCAGCGTACGTCCGGCGGGGAAGGAAAAACTGTTTTTT.

The chain joins TRBV10-1 to TRBJ2-3, with 8 bases aligning to TRBD1. The CDR3 contains 15 residues. After removal of 8 bases from V and 0 bases from J, the junction contained 7 bases not matched to a gene. Germline lookup yields CDR1 WNHNN and CDR2 SYGVQD (reference sequence). The CDR3, as DNA: TGCGCCAGCTCGATGACAGGGGTTAGCACAGATACGCAGTATTTT. It specifies CASSMTGVSTDTQYF.

The chain recombines TRBV28 with TRBJ2-1; a weak D match, TRBD2 (5 bases). V gave up 4 bases and J gave up 5 bases, with 9 bases separating them. The germline gives CDR1 MDHEN, CDR2 SYDVKM. The CDR3 spans 13 residues. CDR3 sequence: CASSSWRNNEQFF. In DNA, the CDR3 is TGTGCCAGCAGTTCTTGGAGGAACAATGAGCAGTTCTTC.

This clone was counted once. The chain is built from TRBV2 and TRBJ2-7; maybe TRBD2 (5 bases). This CDR3 is built from 12 residues. V dropped 6 bases and J dropped 4 bases, with 10 bases sitting between them. Germline CDR1 is SNHLY and CDR2 is FYNNEI. CDR3 sequence reads: CASREELYEQYF. The DNA of the CDR3 is TGTGCCAGCAGGGAGGAACTTTACGAGCAGTACTTC.

This clone has more than one count but fewer than ten. The chain links TRBV7-2 to TRBJ1-1, with D possibly TRBD1 on 5 matching bases. Germline lookup yields CDR1 SGHTA and CDR2 FQGNSA. This CDR3 comprises 14 residues. V lost 3 bases and J lost 1, with 9 bases in between. CDR3 protein: CASSFLGGNTEAFF. As DNA, the CDR3 is TGTGCCAGCAGCTTCTTGGGGGGGAACACTGAAGCTTTCTTT.

This clone has only one observation. The V and J genes are TRBV2 and TRBJ2-1; 9 bases agree with TRBD2. This CDR3 has 16 amino acids. Germline assignment: CDR1 SNHLY and CDR2 FYNNEI. The V segment lost 0 bases and the J segment 7 bases; nucleotides outside the gene matches: 7. The CDR3: CASSEAASGTGNEQFF. The CDR3, as DNA: TGTGCCAGCAGTGAAGCAGCTAGCGGGACGGGTAATGAGCAGTTCTTC.

V gene TRBV5-1 combines with J gene TRBJ2-3; D is unresolved. Per the germline V gene, CDR1 is SGHRS and CDR2 is YFSETQ. The CDR3 is 15 residues long. Trimming cost V 0 bases and J 4 bases, with 12 bases left between them. The CDR3 DNA sequence: TGCGCCAGCAGCTTGGTGTCAACTGGTGCAGATACGCAGTATTTT. Protein product: CASSLVSTGADTQYF.

The chain carries TRBV6-5 and TRBJ2-3, with D tentatively TRBD1 (6 bases). The germline V and J ends were trimmed by 6 bases and 2 bases, with 15 bases remaining between them. Germline CDR1 is MNHEY and CDR2 is SVGAGI. The CDR3 is 15 amino acids. The CDR3 region is CASSPGQLYTDTQYF. The CDR3 DNA reads TGTGCCAGCAGCCCCGGACAGTTATACACAGATACGCAGTATTTT.

This chain links TRBV23-1 with TRBJ1-2; a weak D match, TRBD1 (5 bases). TRBV23-1 is an open reading frame whose function is uncertain. The CDR3 covers 17 residues. V gave up 0 bases and J gave up 3 bases, with 17 bases separating them. DNA of the CDR3: TGCGCCAGCAGTCAATCCGTCAGGGAGGGTTGGGACTATGGCTACACCTTC. Amino acid sequence: CASSQSVREGWDYGYTF.

V gene TRBV5-5 combines with J gene TRBJ1-1; no clear D gene. The CDR3 has 13 residues. Germline lookup yields CDR1 SGHKS and CDR2 YYEKEE (reference sequence). V was cut by 0 bases and J by 2 bases, with 5 bases left in between. The chain's CDR3 is CASSLDSNTEAFF. The CDR3 DNA reads TGTGCCAGCAGCTTGGACAGTAACACTGAAGCTTTCTTT.

The CDR3 here is CASSAMTGKNTEAFF. In DNA, the CDR3 is TGCGCCAGCAGCGCTATGACAGGCAAGAACACTGAAGCTTTCTTT. The J gene is TRBJ1-1, the V gene TRBV5-1, with D possibly matching TRBD1 (6 bases). V was shortened by 4 bases and J by 1 base, with 14 bases between the two germline ends. This CDR3 region has 15 residues. Germline V gives CDR1 SGHRS, CDR2 YFSETQ.

The V call is TRBV9, the J call TRBJ1-2; D is perhaps TRBD1 (6 bases). The CDR3 is 15 amino acids. V gave up 4 bases and J gave up 2 bases, with 15 bases separating them. Germline V gene sequence: CDR1 SGDLS, CDR2 YYNGEE. CDR3 protein: CASSLGAGVNYGYTF. DNA of the CDR3: TGTGCCAGCAGCCTGGGGGCCGGGGTCAACTATGGCTACACCTTC. The entire variable domain, with the rest obtained from reference TRBV9 and TRBJ1-2, is as follows: DSGVTQTPKHLITATGQRVTLRCSPRSGDLSVYWYQQSLDQGLQFLIQYYNGEERAKGNILERFSAQQFPDLHSELNLSSLELGDSALYFCASSLGAGVNYGYTFGSGTRLTVV.

This clone was seen a few times. The J gene is TRBJ1-1, the V gene TRBV29-1; D ambiguous. Germline V gene lookup returns CDR1 SQVTM and CDR2 ANQGSEA. The CDR3 is 11 residues long. Between the trimmed V and J ends, which lost 8 bases and 5 bases, there was a span of 12 bases. CDR3 amino acids: CSSREQTEAFF. CDR3 DNA sequence: TGCAGCTCACGGGAGCAAACTGAAGCTTTCTTT. Full variable domain (outside the CDR3, taken from reference TRBV29-1 and TRBJ1-1): SAVISQKPSRDICQRGTSLTIQCQVDSQVTMMFWYRQQPGQSLTLIATANQGSEATYESGFVIDKFPISRPNLTFSTLTVSNMSPEDSSIYLCSSREQTEAFFGQGTRLTVV.

This chain's CDR3 is CASSSRGGLTAGGANVLTF. The CDR3 DNA reads as TGTGCCAGCAGCTCACGCGGGGGATTGACCGCAGGAGGGGCCAACGTCCTGACTTTC. The V and J genes are TRBV7-2 and TRBJ2-6; 7 bases are shared with TRBD2. The CDR3 spans 19 residues. Germline loops: CDR1 SGHTA, CDR2 FQGNSA. With V trimmed by 4 bases and J by 4 bases, 16 bases remained unmatched.

This clone counts as medium-sized (0.01 to 0.1%). This sequence joins TRBV27 and TRBJ1-2; TRBD1 agrees at 10 bases. The CDR3 totals 16 residues. V lost 3 bases to trimming and J lost 2 bases; unmatched junction nucleotides: 6. CDR1 is MNHEY, CDR2 SMNVEV, per germline (reference sequence). The CDR3 region is CASSFIRTGGNYGYTF. The CDR3 DNA sequence: TGTGCCAGCAGTTTCATACGGACAGGGGGGAACTATGGCTACACCTTC.

This chain connects TRBV28 to TRBJ2-1; 7 positions match TRBD1. Germline values: CDR1 MDHEN, CDR2 SYDVKM. The length of the CDR3 is 13 residues. Losses at the gene ends were 5 bases for V and 7 bases for J; bases not matched to a gene: 5. DNA of the CDR3: TGTGCCAGCAGTCCGACAGGGAAAAATGAGCAGTTCTTC. This encodes CASSPTGKNEQFF.

This clone was seen only a few times. The CDR3 DNA follows: TGTGCCAGCAGTTATCCGGGAGGATACGAGCAGTACTTC. Protein: CASSYPGGYEQYF. The J gene is TRBJ2-7, the V gene TRBV6-9; the match to TRBD2 covers 7 bases. CDR3 length: 13 residues. CDR1 is MNHGY, CDR2 SVAAGI, per germline. V dropped 2 bases and J dropped 4; count of bases not matched to a gene: 2.

The chain recombines TRBV7-8 with TRBJ2-1; TRBD2 is a possible D gene (5 bases). Trimming cost V 5 bases and J 12 bases, with 11 bases left between them. CDR1 is SGHVS and CDR2 is FQNEAQ in the germline V gene. This CDR3 region has 11 residues. The CDR3 nucleotides are TGTGCCAGCAGCAGAGGGCTGGGGCAGTTCTTC. Translation gives CASSRGLGQFF.

The CDR3 DNA reads as TGTGCCAGCAGCAGACAGGGTGATGACTATGGCTACACCTTC. This encodes CASSRQGDDYGYTF. The J gene is TRBJ1-2, the V gene TRBV7-2, with TRBD1 matching over 7 bases. V dropped 5 bases and J dropped 3; count of bases not matched to a gene: 6. Germline V lookup: CDR1 SGHTA, CDR2 FQGNSA. The CDR3 runs to 14 residues. Full variable domain (rest looked up from reference TRBV7-2 and TRBJ1-2): GAGVSQSPSNKVTEKGKDVELRCDPISGHTALYWYRQSLGQGLEFLIYFQGNSAPDKSGLPSDRFSAERTGGSVSTLTIQRTQQEDSAVYLCASSRQGDDYGYTFGSGTRLTVV.

J is TRBJ2-2 and V is TRBV18; D is uncertain. Trimming pared 2 bases from V and 0 bases from J, leaving 4 bases between. The CDR3 sequence is 14 residues long. Germline V gene lookup returns CDR1 KGHSH and CDR2 LQKENI. Here the CDR3 reads CASSPSPNTGELFF. DNA for the CDR3: TGTGCCAGCTCACCAAGCCCGAACACCGGGGAGCTGTTTTTT.

This sequence joins TRBV5-1 and TRBJ2-7; D perhaps matches TRBD2 (6 bases). The germline gives CDR1 SGHRS, CDR2 YFSETQ. The V end lost 0 bases, the J end lost 3 bases, and 13 bases lay between the germline ends. The CDR3 has 15 amino acids. CDR3 DNA sequence: TGCGCCAGCAGCTTGGACGCGGGAAGGATCTACGAGCAGTACTTC. Protein sequence: CASSLDAGRIYEQYF.

The chain links TRBV7-8 to TRBJ1-1; weak D call: TRBD1 (6 bases). This CDR3 is 15 amino acids long. Germline values: CDR1 SGHVS, CDR2 FQNEAQ. With 1 base removed from V and 5 bases from J, the gap between germline ends came to 14 bases. This chain's CDR3 is CASSLGARGKTEAFF. CDR3 DNA sequence: TGTGCCAGCAGCTTAGGGGCCAGGGGAAAGACTGAAGCTTTCTTT.

With regard to this clone: An end of the junction does not agree with germline; a read error may underlie this. This chain uses TRBV28 with TRBJ2-1; TRBD2 agrees at 16 bases. The CDR3 spans 16 residues. Germline CDR1 MDHEN, CDR2 SYDVKM. The chain's CDR3 is CASSLAGTSGRARAVF. In nucleotides, the CDR3 is TGTGCCAGCAGTTTAGCCGGGACTAGCGGGAGGGCCCGGGCGGTCTTC.

In nucleotides, the CDR3 is TGTGCCAGCAGTTTAAGGTGGAGTCTACCGTCAGGGAATGAAAAACTGTTTTTT. Translation gives CASSLRWSLPSGNEKLFF. This chain connects TRBV28 to TRBJ1-4; maybe TRBD1 (5 bases). Per germline, CDR1 MDHEN and CDR2 SYDVKM. V was trimmed by 2 bases and J by 5 bases, leaving 21 bases between them. The CDR3 runs 18 residues.

The rearrangement links TRBV5-5 to TRBJ2-7, with TRBD2 as a possible D gene (6 bases). The germline V gene encodes CDR1 SGHKS and CDR2 YYEKEE (reference sequence). V gave up 4 bases and J gave up 2 bases, with 13 bases separating them. The CDR3 totals 14 residues. CDR3 sequence reads: CASSPHGGTYEQYF. Written as DNA, the CDR3 is TGTGCCAGCAGCCCTCATGGGGGGACCTACGAGCAGTACTTC. Full variable domain (remainder filled in from reference TRBV5-5 and TRBJ2-7): DAGVTQSPTHLIKTRGQQVTLRCSPISGHKSVSWYQQVLGQGPQFIFQYYEKEERGRGNFPDRFSARQFPNYSSELNVNALLLGDSALYLCASSPHGGTYEQYFGPGTRLTVT.

The CDR3 sequence is CASSLSGPSGEQFF. CDR3 DNA: TGTGCCAGCAGCTTAAGTGGGCCGAGTGGTGAGCAGTTCTTC. The chain is built from TRBV7-9 and TRBJ2-1; no definite D call. The CDR3 runs 14 residues. The ends were cut back, 2 bases at V and 9 bases at J, with 14 bases in the middle. CDR1 and CDR2 (germline): SEHNR, FQNEAQ (reference sequence).